The clone carrying this T cell receptor (beta chain) was detected ten times or more. Its antigen is currently unknown. The sample is drawn from a study of prognosis after radiotherapy for stage I lung cancer. Study overall: The non-small cell lung cancer patients were all regarded as unsuitable for surgery on medical grounds. Concurrent therapy was given to no patient receiving stereotactic body radiotherapy. Regarding the study as a whole: Shannon entropy after stereotactic body radiation therapy was lower in patients who developed distant metastases.

V gave up 4 bases and J gave up 0 bases, with 12 bases separating them. Per the germline V gene, CDR1 is LNHDA and CDR2 is SQIVND (reference sequence). This CDR3 region has 16 residues. Two-round multiplex PCR, the amplification method, yielded TCR beta CDR3 from genomic DNA. It was primers specific to each TRBV and TRBJ gene that first-round PCR used. In TCRdb, the multiplex PCR reads were re-called with MiXCR into one record per CDR3 protein. Here the sample spans 50,000 to 75,000 distinct CDR3 sequences, more than 20% being singletons. This TCR derives from a donor aged 50 or older with non-small cell lung cancer. The material sequenced was PBMCs, taken before or after stereotactic body radiation therapy (not recorded which). The genes are TRBV19 and TRBJ1-4; D uncertain. This CDR3 reads CASSNLKGATNEKLFF. As DNA, the CDR3 is TGTGCCAGTAGTAACCTAAAGGGAGCAACTAATGAAAAACTGTTTTTT.